Sequencing of this T cell receptor (beta chain) was carried out in a study of brain metastases from non-small cell lung cancer. Study-wide findings and caveats: T-cell clones appeared expanded in approximately 64% of brain metastases relative to matched primary tumors.

On this clone itself: Its antigen is not identified.

Clones were read by immunoSEQ multiplex PCR, and TCRdb kept only the in-frame ones, dropping some. The data contain over 3,500 clones, 90% of them singletons. V lost 6 bases, J lost 0 bases, and 8 bases stayed unmatched. Germline CDR1 is SNHLY and CDR2 is FYNNEI. The CDR3 totals 17 residues. The chain is built from TRBV2 and TRBJ2-2; 9 nucleotides align to TRBD1. This clonotype originated in a donor at least 40 years old with non-small cell lung cancer. Specimen: primary lung tumor tissue. The CDR3 DNA is TGTGCCAGCAGGGACAGGGGTACCCTTGCGAACACCGGGGAGCTGTTTTTT. It yields the protein CASRDRGTLANTGELFF.